Each of the 24 T cell receptor delta chains below was sequenced from the same sample in a study of gamma-delta T cells after stem cell transplantation. TCRdb re-called clones from the RT-PCR reads via CATT. The sample includes 5,000 to 7,500 delta-chain clones, about 23% of them seen just once. The specimen sequenced was gamma-delta T cells. The receptors stem from a human donor. It is not recorded whose cells these are; they may come from a transplant donor.

The chain carries TRDV3 and TRDJ1; 7 bases map to TRDD3. The end of the DNA fits TRDJ2 better, so the J call may be wrong. The CDR3 is 15 residues long. In germline, CDR1 is TVYSNPD, CDR2 GDNSRS (reference sequence). CDR3 in amino acids: CAFKSTLGATDKLFF. For the CDR3, the DNA is TGTGCCTTTAAATCTACGCTGGGGGCCACCGATAAACTCTTCTTT.

The chain combines TRDV2 with TRDJ1; D is unclear. From germline, CDR1 is GEAIGNYY and CDR2 EKD. With 3 bases removed from V and 0 bases from J, the gap between germline ends came to 10 bases. This CDR3 is built from 14 residues. CDR3 protein: CACDPVPNTDKLIF. The DNA for the CDR3 is TGTGCCTGTGACCCGGTACCAAACACCGATAAACTCATCTTT.

Comments on this clone: Its ends do not fully match the called genes, so a read error is possible. The J gene is TRDJ1, the V gene TRDV2, with 12 bases lining up with TRDD3. This CDR3 contains 18 residues. Per germline, CDR1 GEAIGNYY and CDR2 EKD. The CDR3 coding sequence is TGTGCCTGTGGCACCGTTACTGGGGGATACTCTTACACCGATAAACTCATCTTT. Amino acid sequence: CACGTVTGGYSYTDKLIF.

The CDR3 coding sequence is TGTGCCTGTGACGCGGCTGGGGACAAAACCTGGGACACCCGACAGATGTTTTTC. This encodes CACDAAGDKTWDTRQMFF. This chain connects TRDV2 to TRDJ3, with D possibly matching TRDD3 (6 bases). The CDR3 covers 18 residues. The V gene's germline CDR1 is GEAIGNYY and CDR2 EKD. Trimming left V 3 bases short and J 2 bases short, with 16 bases between.

This clone rates as medium-sized. The chain is built from TRDV2 and TRDJ1; D uncertain. Trimming removed 0 bases at V and 3 bases at J, with 10 bases between. This CDR3 comprises 14 residues. Germline CDR1 GEAIGNYY, CDR2 EKD. The CDR3 DNA follows: TGTGCCTGTGACACCCTACTTGGTGCCGATAAACTCATCTTT. This codes for CACDTLLGADKLIF.

As regards this clone: A much larger clone lies one base from this, so it may be a read error. The rearrangement uses TRDV2 and TRDJ3; TRDD3 aligns across 9 bases. Germline V gives CDR1 GEAIGNYY, CDR2 EKD. The V and J ends lost 3 bases and 0 bases, in that order; junction bases with no gene match: 14. This CDR3 spans 21 amino acids. The CDR3 coding sequence is TGTGCCTGTGACGCCGTAGGGGATACGGGAGAAAGCTCCTGGGACACCCGACAGATGTTTTTC. Protein product: CACDAVGDTGESSWDTRQMFF.

The chain carries TRDV2 and TRDJ3, with 8 bases that match TRDD3. The CDR3 consists of 20 residues. Unmatched junction bases numbered 11, after V lost 2 bases and J lost 0 bases. Germline-derived CDR1 and CDR2 are GEAIGNYY and EKD. CDR3 bases: TGTGCCTGTGACAGGGGGCCACTGGGGGCCCCCTCCTGGGACACCCGACAGATGTTTTTC. It specifies CACDRGPLGAPSWDTRQMFF.

This clone was seen more than once but under ten times. V and J are TRDV2 and TRDJ3, with TRDD3 matching 8 bases. This CDR3 is built from 22 residues. Germline values: CDR1 GEAIGNYY, CDR2 EKD. The V gene end was trimmed by 3 bases and the J gene end by 0 bases; junction bases not matched to a gene: 18. CDR3 DNA: TGTGCCTGTGACCGAGCGAGTACTGGGGGCCTCCCGATCTCCTGGGACACCCGACAGATGTTTTTC. Encoded protein: CACDRASTGGLPISWDTRQMFF.

This clone is judged medium-sized. The identical CDR3 is also encoded by other nucleotide sequences in the sample. This chain uses TRDV2 with TRDJ1; D not certain. Germline CDR1 and CDR2: GEAIGNYY and EKD. The CDR3 has 13 residues. The germline V and J ends were trimmed by 3 bases and 2 bases, with 9 bases remaining between them. The CDR3 region is CACDPMETDKLIF. The DNA for the CDR3 is TGTGCCTGTGACCCGATGGAGACCGATAAACTCATCTTT.

About this clone itself: A read error likely explains this, since a far larger clone differs by one base. The chain links TRDV2 to TRDJ1; tentative D call: TRDD3 (5 bases). CDR1 is GEAIGNYY and CDR2 is EKD in the germline V gene. The CDR3 spans 16 residues. The DNA for the CDR3 is TGTGCCTGTGATCCCGTATCGCGTCGTCAGTACGATACACTCATCTTT. Amino acid sequence: CACDPVSRRQYDTLIF.

This clone was counted only a few times. The gene calls are TRDV2 and TRDJ1; 10 bases fit TRDD3. V lost 0 bases, J lost 7 bases, and 28 bases stayed unmatched. The CDR3 has 22 amino acids. Germline-derived CDR1 and CDR2 are GEAIGNYY and EKD. DNA for the CDR3: TGTGCCTGTGACACCGCACCTACGGGGGGATACGCCCTCGACAAGACCCCGCGTAAACTCATCTTT. The encoded protein is CACDTAPTGGYALDKTPRKLIF.

This clone turned up a few times. The rearrangement links TRDV2 to TRDJ3; the match to TRDD3 covers 12 bases. Germline V gene data show CDR1 as GEAIGNYY and CDR2 as EKD. This CDR3 region has 27 residues. J gave up 1 base and V 0 bases, and 27 bases lay outside the gene matches. CDR3 region: CACDTVVTSPIPSLGDTTSWDTRQMFF. The CDR3 bases are TGTGCCTGTGACACCGTGGTTACCTCCCCCATTCCGTCCCTGGGGGATACGACGTCCTGGGACACCCGACAGATGTTTTTC.

This clone is a singleton in its sample. This likely traces to a read error, being one base from a far larger clone. Other DNA sequences from this sample encode an identical CDR3 as well. The V and J genes are TRDV2 and TRDJ1; D is unresolved. The CDR3 is 16 amino acids. Germline CDR1 GEAIGNYY, CDR2 EKD. The germline V and J ends were trimmed by 3 bases and 3 bases, with 19 bases remaining between them. CDR3 nucleotides: TGTGCCTGTGACTCCTTACTAGGGCAAAGGGCCGATAAACTCATCTTT. Residues: CACDSLLGQRADKLIF.

This clone was observed a handful of times. The J gene is TRDJ1, the V gene TRDV2, with TRDD3 identical over 13 bases. In germline, CDR1 is GEAIGNYY, CDR2 EKD. This CDR3 is 20 amino acids long. The ends lost 0 bases at V and 0 bases at J; junction bases unmatched: 12. As DNA, the CDR3 is TGTGCCTGTGACACCGTTGTTACTGGGGGATACGCCCGTCACACCGATAAACTCATCTTT. It codes for CACDTVVTGGYARHTDKLIF.

For this clone: A read error is likely here: a far larger clone is one base away. The sample has other DNA sequences that encode this CDR3 too. The J gene is TRDJ1, the V gene TRDV2; D gene ambiguous. V shed 1 base and J shed 8 bases, with 37 bases lying between them. Germline-derived CDR1 and CDR2 are GEAIGNYY and EKD. The length of the CDR3 is 21 residues. Here the CDR3 reads CACDTITTEGVSKGPSGKLIF. In nucleotides, the CDR3 is TGTGCCTGTGACACGATCACTACGGAAGGGGTATCTAAGGGCCCTAGCGGGAAACTCATCTTT.

In its sample, this clone was seen a few times. This chain links TRDV2 with TRDJ1; 12 bases match TRDD3. The CDR3 loop spans 15 amino acids. Looked up from germline, CDR1 is GEAIGNYY and CDR2 is EKD. J lost 4 bases, V lost 4 bases, and 6 bases had no gene match. For the CDR3, the DNA is TGTGCCTGTGAGGCACTGGGGGATACAAGCGATAAACTCATCTTT. It specifies CACEALGDTSDKLIF.

By its share, this clone is medium-sized. CDR3 protein: CACDPLLGDTVYTDKLIF. CDR3 in DNA: TGTGCCTGTGACCCCTTACTGGGGGATACGGTGTACACCGATAAACTCATCTTT. The rearrangement joins TRDV2 to TRDJ1, with 13 bases identical to TRDD3. The ends lost 3 bases at V and 0 bases at J; junction bases unmatched: 9. The CDR3 contains 18 residues. From germline, CDR1 is GEAIGNYY and CDR2 EKD.

By sample fraction, this clone is medium-sized. CDR3 DNA sequence: TGTGCCTGTGATATCATCGGGGCTACCATACATAAACTCATCTTT. It is translated as CACDIIGATIHKLIF. This sequence joins TRDV2 and TRDJ1; no clear D gene. Germline-derived CDR1 and CDR2 are GEAIGNYY and EKD. The CDR3 sequence is 15 residues long. V lost 4 bases to trimming and J lost 6 bases, with 20 bases between them.

The chain couples TRDV2 to TRDJ2; 12 nucleotides agree with TRDD3. Germline V gives CDR1 GEAIGNYY, CDR2 EKD. V dropped 0 bases and J dropped 9; count of bases not matched to a gene: 13. CDR3 length: 18 residues. CDR3 amino acids: CACDTPSSALGDTSQLFF. The CDR3 DNA follows: TGTGCCTGTGACACCCCATCTTCGGCACTGGGGGATACCTCACAACTCTTCTTT.

A note on this clone: A far larger clone lies a single base away; this is likely a read error. The V call is TRDV2, the J call TRDJ1; 7 nucleotides match TRDD3. The CDR3 is 22 residues long. The J segment lost 0 bases and the V segment lost 0 bases, leaving 24 bases of the junction unmatched. CDR1 is GEAIGNYY, CDR2 EKD, per germline. The CDR3 bases are TGTGCCTGTGACACCGTCTACTTCGCAGTTCTGGGGGGGAAGATGTACACCGATAAACTCATCTTT. It codes for CACDTVYFAVLGGKMYTDKLIF.

This clone is large. The chain employs TRDV2 and TRDJ1; the match to TRDD3 covers 7 bases. Trimming removed 0 bases from V and 1 base from J; junction bases left unmatched: 16. This CDR3 has 19 residues. Germline assignment: CDR1 GEAIGNYY and CDR2 EKD. The CDR3 here is CACDTVGGVLGISTDKLIF. The CDR3 DNA reads as TGTGCCTGTGACACCGTAGGGGGTGTACTGGGGATTTCCACCGATAAACTCATCTTT.

There are a few counts of this clone. TCRdb has a much larger clone's protein, which differs at residue 5 from the translation of this DNA, likely because of a read error; what is shown is the protein translated from the DNA. The chain carries TRDV1 and TRDJ1; TRDD3 agrees at 7 bases. The V gene's germline CDR1 is TSWWSYY and CDR2 QGS. The CDR3 has 15 residues. Germline trimming cut 0 bases from V and 3 bases from J; bases unmatched to any gene: 4. The CDR3 loop reads CALGELGDYADKLIF. The CDR3, as DNA: TGTGCTCTTGGGGAACTGGGGGATTATGCCGATAAACTCATCTTT.

The table lists this clone with a few counts. The genes are TRDV1 and TRDJ1; 10 bases map to TRDD3. CDR3 size: 20 residues. Germline assignment: CDR1 TSWWSYY and CDR2 QGS. J gave up 2 bases and V 0 bases, and 15 bases lay outside the gene matches. The CDR3 region is CALGELVNPPNWGMTDKLIF. The DNA of the CDR3 is TGTGCTCTTGGGGAACTAGTAAATCCCCCCAACTGGGGGATGACCGATAAACTCATCTTT.

On this clone itself: A much larger clone differs from this one at a single base, so this may be a read error. This chain links TRDV2 with TRDJ1, with TRDD3 matching 13 bases. The CDR3 is made up of 21 amino acids. Germline V gene lookup returns CDR1 GEAIGNYY and CDR2 EKD. The DNA of the CDR3 is TGTGCCTGTGACCCAACTTCTCCCTCTTACGTACTGGGGGATACGCGAGATAAACTCACCTTT. Amino acid sequence: CACDPTSPSYVLGDTRDKLTF.